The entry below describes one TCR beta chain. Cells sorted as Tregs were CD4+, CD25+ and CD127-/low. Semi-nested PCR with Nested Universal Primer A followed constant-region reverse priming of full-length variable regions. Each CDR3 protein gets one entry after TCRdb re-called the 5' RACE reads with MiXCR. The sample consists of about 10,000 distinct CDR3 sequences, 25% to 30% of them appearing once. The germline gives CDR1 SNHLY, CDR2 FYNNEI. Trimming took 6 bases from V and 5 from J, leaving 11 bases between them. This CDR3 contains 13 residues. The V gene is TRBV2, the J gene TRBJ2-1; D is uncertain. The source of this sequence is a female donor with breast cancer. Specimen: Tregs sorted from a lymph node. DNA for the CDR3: TGTGCCAGCAGATTCGAACCCCACAATGAGCAGTTCTTC. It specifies CASRFEPHNEQFF.